The entry that follows covers one T cell receptor beta chain sequence. The data were taken from a study of blood T cell repertoires in COVID-19. Across the study: Researchers got acute and convalescent COVID-19 samples from the United States, Italy and Spain. T cells, B-cell-depleted T cells, or PBMCs supplied cDNA or gDNA.

Authors' analysis steps: How many nucleated cells were present was estimated from reference gene primer amplification. Profiled with immunoSEQ multiplex PCR; TCRdb holds only in-frame clones, not every one. That table is the source of V, J and clone size, and D and trimming were worked out from the DNA. The sample yields roughly 60,000 clones, around 86% seen once. The source is a man aged 35 to 55 with acute or convalescent COVID-19. The sample comprised peripheral blood.

The CDR3 region has the DNA TGCGCCAGCAGCCCTAGCACAGATACGCAGTATTTT. Its translation: CASSPSTDTQYF. This sequence joins TRBV5-1 and TRBJ2-3; no clear D gene. Germline V CDR1 and CDR2: SGHRS, YFSETQ. V shed 4 bases and J shed 0 bases, with 3 bases lying between them. The CDR3 is made up of 12 amino acids.